This T cell receptor (beta chain) was identified in a study of T cell repertoires in cytomegalovirus infection. Background on the study: Public signatures in TCR beta pointed to CMV infection and matching HLA type. Notes on the study in general: The response measured ex vivo was dominated by TCR beta clonotypes (HLA-C-restricted and CMV-specific).

This clonotype has ten or more counts. Its target is unknown. This CDR3 region has 16 residues. Germline V lookup: CDR1 SGHTA, CDR2 FQGNSA. V was clipped by 5 bases and J by 4 bases; unmatched bases: 6. TCRdb called the reads again in MiXCR, with one record for every CDR3 protein. There are about 300,000 distinct CDR3 sequences in the sample; roughly a tenth occur only once, and more than 2.5% lies in the top ten. The sample taken for sequencing was PBMCs. The clonotype was recovered from a human donor in good health (CMV status not recorded). Some clones in this sample may be carry-over from other donors' samples. The rearrangement links TRBV7-2 to TRBJ2-1; TRBD2 matches 12 bases. In DNA form, the CDR3 reads TGTGCCAGCAGCCCACTAGCGGGGGGCGAATACAATGAGCAGTTCTTC. Its protein product is CASSPLAGGEYNEQFF.